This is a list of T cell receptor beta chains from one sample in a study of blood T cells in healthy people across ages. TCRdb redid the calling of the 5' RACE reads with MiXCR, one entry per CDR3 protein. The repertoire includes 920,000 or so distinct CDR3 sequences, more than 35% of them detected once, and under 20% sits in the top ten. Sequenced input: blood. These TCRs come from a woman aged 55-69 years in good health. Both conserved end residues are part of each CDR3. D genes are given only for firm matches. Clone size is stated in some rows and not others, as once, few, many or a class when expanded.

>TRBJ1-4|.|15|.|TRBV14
CASSPSTVYTEKLFF
TGTGCCAGCAGCCCGTCGACAGTCTACACTGAAAAACTGTTTTTT
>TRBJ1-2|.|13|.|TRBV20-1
CSASASGGYGYTF
TGCAGTGCTTCCGCCTCGGGAGGGTATGGCTACACCTTC
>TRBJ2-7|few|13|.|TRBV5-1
CASSLDFRYEQYF
TGCGCCAGCAGCTTGGACTTTCGCTACGAGCAGTACTTC
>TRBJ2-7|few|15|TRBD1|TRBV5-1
CASSENRGPTYEQYF
TGCGCCAGCAGCGAGAACAGGGGGCCCACCTACGAGCAGTACTTC
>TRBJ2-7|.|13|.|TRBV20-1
CSVTTQDNYEQYF
TGCAGTGTGACCACTCAGGACAACTACGAGCAGTACTTC
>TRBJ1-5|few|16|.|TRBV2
CASSEGTEWSNQPQHF
TGTGCCAGCAGTGAAGGGACAGAATGGAGCAATCAGCCCCAGCATTTT
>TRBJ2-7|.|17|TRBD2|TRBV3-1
CASSPLSSGTKKEIQYF
TGTGCCAGCAGCCCGCTCTCCAGCGGGACGAAGAAAGAGATCCAGTACTTC
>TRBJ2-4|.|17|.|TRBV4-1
CASSQGITGLGTDIQYF
TGCGCCAGCAGCCAAGGAATTACAGGGCTGGGTACGGACATTCAGTACTTC
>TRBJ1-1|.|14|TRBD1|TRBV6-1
CASSALTGGTEAFF
TGTGCCAGCAGTGCCCTGACAGGGGGCACTGAAGCTTTCTTT
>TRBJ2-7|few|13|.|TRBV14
CASSQVGGGEQYF
TGTGCCAGCAGCCAAGTGGGGGGAGGCGAGCAGTACTTC
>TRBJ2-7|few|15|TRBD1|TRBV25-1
CASSEPGQGFYEQYF
TGTGCCAGCAGTGAGCCGGGACAGGGCTTCTACGAGCAGTACTTC
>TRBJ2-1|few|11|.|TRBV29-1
CSVGEYNEQFF
TGCAGCGTCGGGGAATACAATGAGCAGTTCTTC
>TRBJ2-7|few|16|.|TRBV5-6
CASSDSLGTPYNEQYF
TGTGCCAGCAGCGATTCTTTAGGAACTCCCTACAATGAGCAGTACTTC
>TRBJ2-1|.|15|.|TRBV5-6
CASSLWGGPYNEQFF
TGTGCCAGCAGCTTGTGGGGGGGGCCCTACAATGAGCAGTTCTTC
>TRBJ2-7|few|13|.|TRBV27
CASSKPPTYEQYF
TGTGCCAGCAGCAAGCCGCCAACCTACGAGCAGTACTTC